This T cell receptor beta chain emerged from a study of cytomegalovirus exposure and HLA in healthy donors. Amplification used 60 Vbeta primers and 13 Jbeta primers. Produced via immunoSEQ multiplex PCR; TCRdb's table is partial and in-frame only. Here the sample spans roughly 200,000 clones, approximately 84% being singletons. Germline-derived CDR1 and CDR2 are MGHRA and YSYEKL. V lost 6 bases to trimming and J lost 2 bases, with 18 bases between them. The CDR3 runs to 16 residues. This receptor was taken from a female donor in good health and CMV-seronegative. Sequenced material: PBMCs. The V call is TRBV4-1, the J call TRBJ2-3; TRBD2 might be the D (7 bases). The CDR3 here is CASRNLGGRSTDTQYF. CDR3 nucleotides: TGCGCCAGCAGAAACCTGGGGGGGCGGTCCACAGATACGCAGTATTTT.